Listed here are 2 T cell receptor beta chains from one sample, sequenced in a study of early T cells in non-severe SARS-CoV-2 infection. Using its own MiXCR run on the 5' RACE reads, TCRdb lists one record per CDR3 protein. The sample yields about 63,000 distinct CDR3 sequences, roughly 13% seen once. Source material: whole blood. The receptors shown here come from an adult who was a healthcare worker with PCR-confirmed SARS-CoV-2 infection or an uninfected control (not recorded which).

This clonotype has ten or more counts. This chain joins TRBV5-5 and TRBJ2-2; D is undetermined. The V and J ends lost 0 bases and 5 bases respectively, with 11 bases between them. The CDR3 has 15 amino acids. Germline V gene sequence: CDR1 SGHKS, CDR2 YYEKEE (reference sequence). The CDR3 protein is CASSLEGRQTGELFF. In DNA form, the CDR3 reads TGTGCCAGCAGCTTGGAAGGACGGCAGACCGGGGAGCTGTTTTTT. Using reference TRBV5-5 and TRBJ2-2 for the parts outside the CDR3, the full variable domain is DAGVTQSPTHLIKTRGQQVTLRCSPISGHKSVSWYQQVLGQGPQFIFQYYEKEERGRGNFPDRFSARQFPNYSSELNVNALLLGDSALYLCASSLEGRQTGELFFGEGSRLTVL.

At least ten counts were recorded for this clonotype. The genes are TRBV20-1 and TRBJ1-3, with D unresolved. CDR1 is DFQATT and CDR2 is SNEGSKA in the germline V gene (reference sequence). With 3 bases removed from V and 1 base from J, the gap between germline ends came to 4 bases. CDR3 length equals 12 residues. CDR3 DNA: TGCAGTGCTAGCAAATCTGGAAACACCATATATTTT. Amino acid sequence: CSASKSGNTIYF.